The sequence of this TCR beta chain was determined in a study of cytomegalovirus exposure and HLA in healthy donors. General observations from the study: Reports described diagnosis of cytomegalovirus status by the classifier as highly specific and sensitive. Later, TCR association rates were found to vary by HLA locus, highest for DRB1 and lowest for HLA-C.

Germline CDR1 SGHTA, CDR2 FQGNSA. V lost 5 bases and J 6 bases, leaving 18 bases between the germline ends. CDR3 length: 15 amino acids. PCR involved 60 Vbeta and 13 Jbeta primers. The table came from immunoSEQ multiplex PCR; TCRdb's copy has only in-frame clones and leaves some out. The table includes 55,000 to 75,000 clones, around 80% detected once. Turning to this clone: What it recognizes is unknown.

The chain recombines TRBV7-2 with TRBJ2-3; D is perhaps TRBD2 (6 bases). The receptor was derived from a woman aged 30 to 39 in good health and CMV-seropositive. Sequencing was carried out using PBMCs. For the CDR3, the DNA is TGTGCCAGCAGCGACGGGACTCGGGGTTGGGATACGCAGTATTTT. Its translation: CASSDGTRGWDTQYF.